The 32 T cell receptor beta chains below come from one sample, sequenced in a study of cytomegalovirus exposure and HLA in healthy donors (dated by TCRdb to about 2017). The library was built by means of the immunoSEQ multiplex PCR assay. A mixture of 60 forward primers for TCR Vbeta segments and 13 reverse primers for TCR Jbeta segments was used in the multiplex PCR. Entries here come from immuneACCESS through TCRdb and include only in-frame sequences with V and J called. Some clones fail to appear in such tables; in the studies checked, an unresolved V gene covers under half of the shortfall, and the cause of the remainder is unknown. The sample records about 84,000 clones, around three fifths of which are singletons. The top ten clonotypes cover approximately 15% of the sample. Sequencing was performed on PBMCs. These receptors were obtained from a woman aged 40-49 years in good health and CMV-seropositive.

The chain links TRBV5-1 to TRBJ1-1, with D possibly matching TRBD1 (6 bases). V was pared by 2 bases and J by 8 bases, with 7 bases between. The CDR3 is 11 amino acids. Germline assignment: CDR1 SGHRS and CDR2 YFSETQ. The DNA for the CDR3 is TGCGCCAGCAGCTTCCAGGGGGAAGCTTTCTTT. Encoded protein: CASSFQGEAFF.

The chain links TRBV7-2 to TRBJ2-5; maybe TRBD2 (5 bases). Trimming took off 4 bases at V and 4 bases at J, with 19 bases between the two ends. The CDR3 is 16 residues long. CDR1 SGHTA and CDR2 FQGNSA come from the germline V gene. CDR3 region: CASSSLAAGTGETQYF. DNA for the CDR3: TGTGCCAGCAGCTCTCTCGCGGCGGGTACGGGAGAGACCCAGTACTTC.

This clone occurred a few times. CDR3 protein: CASSARQGRSDGYTF. For the CDR3, the DNA is TGTGCCAGTAGTGCTAGACAGGGTAGGTCGGATGGCTACACCTTC. V is TRBV19 and J is TRBJ1-2; 7 positions match TRBD1. CDR1 and CDR2 from the germline V gene are LNHDA and SQIVND (reference sequence). The CDR3 runs to 15 residues. V shed 5 bases, J shed 6 bases, and the junction held 12 bases outside the gene matches.

The chain uses TRBV5-1 and TRBJ1-1; 8 bases are shared with TRBD1. The CDR3 contains 15 residues. The V gene end was trimmed by 3 bases and the J gene end by 3 bases; junction bases not matched to a gene: 7. The V gene's germline CDR1 is SGHRS and CDR2 YFSETQ. CDR3 protein: CASSSGQGGDTEAFF. The CDR3 DNA sequence: TGCGCCAGCAGCTCCGGACAGGGAGGGGACACTGAAGCTTTCTTT.

This rearrangement joins TRBV7-8 to TRBJ2-7, with TRBD2 matching over 8 bases. This CDR3 is built from 16 residues. Germline CDR1 is SGHVS and CDR2 is FQNEAQ. The junction had 15 bases not matched to a gene; V was cut back by 5 bases and J by 6 bases. The DNA for the CDR3 is TGTGCCAGCAGCCCCGAGGATAAGCGGGAGTTCGTCGAGCAGTACTTC. This gives the protein CASSPEDKREFVEQYF.

This clone was detected a few times. The gene calls are TRBV2 and TRBJ1-5, with D possibly matching TRBD1 (6 bases). This CDR3 has 16 residues. Trimming removed 5 bases at V and 7 bases at J, with 21 bases between. Germline CDR1 and CDR2: SNHLY and FYNNEI. CDR3 nucleotide sequence: TGTGCCAGCAGTTCCCAACAGGGTTCGGTTGACCAGCCCCAGCATTTT. Its translation: CASSSQQGSVDQPQHF.

There are a few counts of this clone. The V call is TRBV6-6, the J call TRBJ1-4; no clear D. Germline CDR1 MNHNY, CDR2 SVGAGI (reference sequence). Trimming took off 5 bases at V and 3 bases at J, with 10 bases between the two ends. The CDR3 consists of 14 residues. CDR3 protein: CASSQNRANEKLFF. The CDR3 region has the DNA TGTGCCAGCAGTCAAAACAGAGCTAATGAAAAACTGTTTTTT.

The rearrangement uses TRBV12-1 and TRBJ2-7; the table's D call TRBD2 went unverified against the DNA. TRBV12-1 is given as a pseudogene. CDR3 length equals 16 residues. Written as DNA, the CDR3 is TGTGCCAGCAGCCGGGAGGTTACCGGGTCGACCTACGAGCAGTACTTC. Translated: CASSREVTGSTYEQYF.

V is TRBV11-2 and J is TRBJ1-2, with D perhaps TRBD1 (5 bases). From germline, CDR1 is SGHAT and CDR2 FQNNGV. The CDR3 has 14 amino acids. The V end was cut by 4 bases, the J end by 5 bases, with 14 bases between. The CDR3 loop reads CASSYGGIEYGYTF. CDR3 DNA: TGTGCCAGCAGCTATGGGGGGATCGAGTATGGCTACACCTTC.

In this sample, this clone turned up once. The genes are TRBV28 and TRBJ2-7, with 13 nucleotides matching TRBD2. This CDR3 comprises 14 residues. V lost 7 bases to trimming and J lost 6 bases; unmatched junction nucleotides: 6. Germline V gene data show CDR1 as MDHEN and CDR2 as SYDVKM. The CDR3 protein is CASILLAGGGEQYF. CDR3 DNA: TGTGCCAGCATCTTACTAGCGGGAGGGGGCGAGCAGTACTTC.

This clone has more than one count but fewer than ten. At the DNA level, this CDR3 is encoded by other sequences in the same sample as well. The CDR3 reads CASRGQMNTEAFF. As DNA, the CDR3 is TGTGCCAGCAGGGGGCAAATGAACACTGAAGCTTTCTTT. The V call is TRBV6-5, the J call TRBJ1-1; perhaps TRBD1 as D (5 bases). Germline V lookup: CDR1 MNHEY, CDR2 SVGAGI. V was clipped by 6 bases and J by 0 bases, with 8 bases between them. The CDR3 covers 13 residues.

The chain employs TRBV5-1 and TRBJ2-5, with 8 nucleotides matching TRBD1. Germline V gene data show CDR1 as SGHRS and CDR2 as YFSETQ. The CDR3 contains 15 residues. The trim removed 8 bases at V and 4 bases at J, leaving 13 bases unmatched. CDR3 residues: CASSTGEGSGETQYF. CDR3 sequence (DNA): TGCGCCAGTTCGACAGGGGAAGGGTCGGGAGAGACCCAGTACTTC.

This clone was recorded once. The genes are TRBV2 and TRBJ2-3; 14 bases map to TRBD2. CDR3 length: 18 residues. V was pared by 10 bases and J by 4 bases, with 16 bases of the junction left unmatched. Germline-derived CDR1 and CDR2 are SNHLY and FYNNEI. As DNA, the CDR3 is TGTGCCACCGGAGGGATCCAAGGGACTAGCGGGAGTTCAGATACGCAGTATTTT. It specifies CATGGIQGTSGSSDTQYF.

This clone was observed a few times. The genes are TRBV7-3 and TRBJ2-7, with a tentative D call TRBD2 (6 bases). Trimming pared 0 bases from V and 1 base from J, leaving 10 bases between. Germline V gene sequence: CDR1 SGHTA, CDR2 FQGTGA. This CDR3 region has 15 residues. The CDR3 DNA is TGTGCCAGCAGCTTAACTGGAGGGAAATCCTACGAGCAGTACTTC. Its protein is CASSLTGGKSYEQYF.

The chain joins TRBV7-2 to TRBJ2-1; perhaps TRBD2 as D (6 bases). Looked up from germline, CDR1 is SGHTA and CDR2 is FQGNSA. The CDR3 loop spans 15 amino acids. Trimming cost V 0 bases and J 5 bases, with 11 bases left between them. CDR3 bases: TGTGCCAGCAGCTTAGCCGTGACTAGACACAATGAGCAGTTCTTC. Translating it yields CASSLAVTRHNEQFF.

The rearrangement links TRBV28 to TRBJ2-7, with 7 bases fitting TRBD1. The trim removed 6 bases at V and 3 bases at J, leaving 8 bases unmatched. Germline values: CDR1 MDHEN, CDR2 SYDVKM. The length of the CDR3 is 14 residues. This chain's CDR3 is CASRTGQVVYEQYF. For the CDR3, the DNA is TGTGCCAGCAGGACAGGGCAGGTTGTCTACGAGCAGTACTTC.

The chain combines TRBV5-1 with TRBJ2-7, with a possible D match to TRBD2 (5 bases). This CDR3 contains 17 residues. CDR1 is SGHRS and CDR2 is YFSETQ in the germline V gene. Between the trimmed V and J ends, which lost 0 bases and 2 bases, there was a span of 18 bases. CDR3 sequence: CASSLANSAGTTYEQYF. CDR3 sequence (DNA): TGCGCCAGCAGCTTGGCCAACTCGGCGGGTACAACCTACGAGCAGTACTTC.

This clone was found a few times. The chain links TRBV5-4 to TRBJ1-1; D perhaps matches TRBD1 (6 bases). Germline loops: CDR1 SGHNT, CDR2 YYREEE (reference sequence). Trimming stripped 4 bases from V and 3 bases from J, with 13 bases between. The CDR3 covers 14 residues. The CDR3 sequence is CASSIEQGDTEAFF. The CDR3 coding sequence is TGTGCCAGCAGCATAGAACAGGGAGACACTGAAGCTTTCTTT.

This chain joins TRBV7-9 and TRBJ2-1; D is uncertain. Trimming cost V 6 bases and J 3 bases, with 9 bases left between them. The CDR3 covers 13 residues. Per germline, CDR1 SEHNR and CDR2 FQNEAQ (reference sequence). The CDR3 DNA reads as TGTGCCAGCAGTGACTCCCTCTACAATGAGCAGTTCTTC. Translated: CASSDSLYNEQFF.

The CDR3 loop reads CAISDPDRHREQYF. The CDR3 DNA sequence: TGTGCCATCAGTGACCCCGACAGGCACCGGGAGCAGTACTTC. The J gene is TRBJ2-7, the V gene TRBV10-3; possible D gene TRBD1, 6 bases. V was cut by 3 bases and J by 7 bases, with 16 bases left in between. The CDR3 sequence is 14 residues long. The germline CDR1 and CDR2 sequences are ENHRY and SYGVKD.

This clone was recorded a few times. V and J are TRBV9 and TRBJ2-7; D not resolved. Trimming removed 4 bases from V and 0 bases from J, with 14 bases in between. Per germline, CDR1 SGDLS and CDR2 YYNGEE. This CDR3 spans 15 amino acids. CDR3 sequence: CASSRDERPSYEQYF. CDR3 nucleotides: TGTGCCAGCAGCAGAGACGAGCGCCCCTCCTACGAGCAGTACTTC.

This sequence joins TRBV25-1 and TRBJ1-5; D remains ambiguous. Germline assignment: CDR1 MGHDK and CDR2 SYGVNS. The CDR3 extends over 14 amino acids. Trimming removed 5 bases at V and 0 bases at J, with 8 bases between. CDR3 in DNA: TGTGCCAGCAGTTTGACGGGTAGCAATCAGCCCCAGCATTTT. Amino acids: CASSLTGSNQPQHF.

V and J are TRBV7-3 and TRBJ2-2; D perhaps matches TRBD2 (6 bases). CDR1 is SGHTA and CDR2 is FQGTGA in the germline V gene. The CDR3 has 15 amino acids. The V end lost 5 bases, the J end lost 1 base, and 11 bases lay between the germline ends. The CDR3 region is CASSPPGGNTGELFF. The DNA for the CDR3 is TGTGCCAGCAGCCCTCCCGGGGGGAACACCGGGGAGCTGTTTTTT.

The chain is built from TRBV2 and TRBJ2-1; the D gene is possibly TRBD2 (6 bases). Per germline, CDR1 SNHLY and CDR2 FYNNEI. V lost 4 bases to trimming and J lost 7 bases, with 17 bases between them. The CDR3 has 15 amino acids. CDR3 region: CASSAGGDGGNEQFF. As DNA, the CDR3 is TGTGCCAGCAGTGCCGGCGGGGATGGAGGGAATGAGCAGTTCTTC.

In DNA, the CDR3 is TGTGCCAGCAGCTCCCTCTGGGGAAAAGCGGGGACACTCTACAATGAGCAGTTCTTC. The encoded protein is CASSSLWGKAGTLYNEQFF. The chain carries TRBV7-2 and TRBJ2-1, with D possibly TRBD2 on 7 matching bases. The CDR3 totals 19 residues. V was trimmed by 4 bases and J by 3 bases, leaving 25 bases between them. Looked up from germline, CDR1 is SGHTA and CDR2 is FQGNSA.

This clone is a singleton in its sample. As DNA, the CDR3 is TGTGCCAGCAATTTGGAGCGGGCCTCCTACAATGAGCAGTTCTTC. Translating it yields CASNLERASYNEQFF. V and J are TRBV2 and TRBJ2-1; tentative D call: TRBD2 (6 bases). The CDR3 is made up of 15 amino acids. The germline CDR1 and CDR2 sequences are SNHLY and FYNNEI. V lost 7 bases to trimming and J lost 0 bases, with 13 bases between them.

The V and J genes are TRBV28 and TRBJ1-5; 10 nucleotides line up with TRBD1. Germline V CDR1 and CDR2: MDHEN, SYDVKM. The CDR3 is made up of 16 amino acids. Unmatched junction bases numbered 9, after V lost 7 bases and J lost 3 bases. The CDR3 DNA is TGTGCCAGCATAGGGACAGGGGCCCTATTCAATCAGCCCCAGCATTTT. As protein: CASIGTGALFNQPQHF.

This clone has just a few counts. The chain uses TRBV2 and TRBJ2-7; TRBD1 aligns across 7 bases. This CDR3 is built from 16 residues. CDR1 is SNHLY and CDR2 is FYNNEI in the germline V gene. The V gene end was trimmed by 3 bases and the J gene end by 0 bases; junction bases not matched to a gene: 8. CDR3 protein: CASSDPTGVDSYEQYF. CDR3 DNA sequence: TGTGCCAGCAGTGATCCAACAGGGGTCGACTCCTACGAGCAGTACTTC. Looking up the rest from reference TRBV2 and TRBJ2-7 gives the full variable domain: EPEVTQTPSHQVTQMGQEVILRCVPISNHLYFYWYRQILGQKVEFLVSFYNNEISEKSEIFDDQFSVERPDGSNFTLKIRSTKLEDSAMYFCASSDPTGVDSYEQYFGPGTRLTVT.

This clone was counted only a few times. The chain employs TRBV5-1 and TRBJ1-3; D perhaps matches TRBD1 (5 bases). From germline, CDR1 is SGHRS and CDR2 YFSETQ. The CDR3 length is 13 residues. V was clipped by 5 bases and J by 4 bases, with 10 bases between them. The CDR3 region is CASRGQSGNTIYF. The CDR3 DNA reads as TGCGCCAGCAGGGGGCAGAGCGGAAACACCATATATTTT.

The gene calls are TRBV10-1 and TRBJ2-2, with 8 bases matching TRBD1. The CDR3 consists of 16 residues. The V and J ends lost 4 bases and 5 bases, in that order; junction bases with no gene match: 9. Germline CDR1 reads WNHNN; CDR2 reads SYGVQD (reference sequence). CDR3 bases: TGCGCCAGCAGTGGCCCAGGACAGGGTCGGACCGGGGAGCTGTTTTTT. Amino acids: CASSGPGQGRTGELFF.

This clone has just a few counts. The J gene is TRBJ2-5, the V gene TRBV7-2; 7 bases are a match to TRBD1. The CDR3 runs 14 residues. The junction had 6 bases not matched to a gene; V was cut back by 4 bases and J by 4 bases. The germline gives CDR1 SGHTA, CDR2 FQGNSA. CDR3 coding DNA: TGTGCCAGCAGCTCCCTGACAGGGCGAGAGACCCAGTACTTC. Its translation is CASSSLTGRETQYF.

The chain has TRBV28 and TRBJ1-2; 8 positions agree with TRBD1. V lost 1 base to trimming and J lost 0 bases; unmatched junction nucleotides: 4. The CDR3 totals 16 residues. Germline V gene sequence: CDR1 MDHEN, CDR2 SYDVKM. Here the CDR3 DNA reads TGTGCCAGCAGTTTATTGGGACAGGCCGCTAACTATGGCTACACCTTC. Residues: CASSLLGQAANYGYTF.